The 23 T cell receptor beta chains listed next were all sequenced from one sample in a study of PD-L1 blockade in urothelial cancer. Sample time point: peripheral blood 6 weeks after treatment start. Method: immunoSEQ multiplex PCR; TCRdb's copy keeps in-frame clones and lacks some. The table lists around 50,000 clones, roughly 84% of them singletons. This specimen was PBMCs, taken around atezolizumab (anti-PD-L1) treatment. The receptor source for this set is a man aged 45-65 years with urothelial cancer.

This sequence joins TRBV30 and TRBJ1-1; D remains unclear. The CDR3 contains 15 residues. Germline V lookup: CDR1 GTSNPN, CDR2 SVGIG (reference sequence). V lost 0 bases and J 4 bases, leaving 15 bases between the germline ends. This CDR3 reads CAWSVLNRAGTEAFF. CDR3 sequence (DNA): TGTGCCTGGAGTGTACTAAATAGGGCGGGCACTGAAGCTTTCTTT.

This clone is medium-sized within its sample. The rearrangement uses TRBV7-9 and TRBJ2-4, with 8 bases fitting TRBD1. The CDR3 spans 14 residues. Germline V CDR1 and CDR2: SEHNR, FQNEAQ (reference sequence). The trim removed 4 bases at V and 8 bases at J, leaving 7 bases unmatched. CDR3 in amino acids: CASSSGQGWHIQYF. The CDR3 region has the DNA TGTGCCAGCAGCTCCGGACAGGGATGGCACATTCAGTACTTC.

The chain couples TRBV10-3 to TRBJ1-1, with D perhaps matching TRBD1 (5 bases). Germline loops: CDR1 ENHRY, CDR2 SYGVKD. V was trimmed by 5 bases and J by 2 bases, leaving 6 bases between them. The CDR3 extends over 12 amino acids. This CDR3 is CAISQGNTEAFF. DNA of the CDR3: TGTGCCATCAGTCAGGGAAACACTGAAGCTTTCTTT.

The chain couples TRBV10-3 to TRBJ1-2; the D gene is possibly TRBD1 (6 bases). CDR1 is ENHRY, CDR2 SYGVKD, per germline. The CDR3 is made up of 14 amino acids. The V and J ends lost 11 bases and 2 bases respectively, with 18 bases between them. CDR3 loop: CAARLGQNNYGYTF. The DNA of the CDR3 is TGTGCCGCGAGATTAGGACAGAACAACTATGGCTACACCTTC.

The chain is built from TRBV11-3 and TRBJ1-4, with TRBD1 identical over 7 bases. The CDR3 extends over 15 amino acids. Germline V gene lookup returns CDR1 SGHNT and CDR2 YENEEA. V gave up 3 bases and J gave up 0 bases; unmatched junction bases: 1. The CDR3 DNA sequence: TGTGCCAGCAGCTTGGGGACAGCAACTAATGAAAAACTGTTTTTT. This encodes CASSLGTATNEKLFF.

This chain connects TRBV5-1 to TRBJ2-3; 8 bases match TRBD2. The CDR3 loop spans 15 amino acids. Losses at the gene ends were 3 bases for V and 0 bases for J; bases not matched to a gene: 3. Germline CDR1 reads SGHRS; CDR2 reads YFSETQ. CDR3 sequence: CASSWSGGSTDTQYF. Written as DNA, the CDR3 is TGCGCCAGCAGCTGGTCGGGGGGGAGCACAGATACGCAGTATTTT. The whole variable domain, filled in from reference TRBV5-1 and TRBJ2-3, reads KAGVTQTPRYLIKTRGQQVTLSCSPISGHRSVSWYQQTPGQGLQFLFEYFSETQRNKGNFPGRFSGRQFSNSRSEMNVSTLELGDSALYLCASSWSGGSTDTQYFGPGTRLTVL.

This clone showed up just a few times. V is TRBV9 and J is TRBJ2-5, with 8 bases fitting TRBD1. This CDR3 spans 15 amino acids. The J segment lost 2 bases and the V segment lost 4 bases, leaving 7 bases of the junction unmatched. Looked up from germline, CDR1 is SGDLS and CDR2 is YYNGEE. CDR3 DNA: TGTGCCAGCAGCCCACGGACAGGGCTTCAAGAGACCCAGTACTTC. This codes for CASSPRTGLQETQYF.

The V and J genes are TRBV25-1 and TRBJ1-1; TRBD1 agrees at 8 bases. The junction had 6 bases not matched to a gene; V was cut back by 7 bases and J by 5 bases. The CDR3 sequence is 13 residues long. The germline V gene encodes CDR1 MGHDK and CDR2 SYGVNS. CDR3 DNA sequence: TGTGCCAGCACCTGGACAGGGAAAACTGAAGCTTTCTTT. It yields the protein CASTWTGKTEAFF. The full variable domain, in which reference TRBV25-1 and TRBJ1-1 provide the parts outside the CDR3, is EADIYQTPRYLVIGTGKKITLECSQTMGHDKMYWYQQDPGMELHLIHYSYGVNSTEKGDLSSESTVSRIRTEHFPLTLESARPSHTSQYLCASTWTGKTEAFFGQGTRLTVV.

V and J are TRBV5-1 and TRBJ2-5; D not certain. The CDR3 has 13 residues. V lost 2 bases and J lost 2, with 7 bases in between. Germline CDR1 and CDR2: SGHRS and YFSETQ. CDR3 bases: TGCGCCAGCAGCTTTGCAGGACAAGAGACCCAGTACTTC. Encoded protein: CASSFAGQETQYF.

The V and J genes are TRBV7-8 and TRBJ2-7, with TRBD2 matching 8 bases. This CDR3 comprises 15 residues. J gave up 4 bases and V 3 bases, and 8 bases lay outside the gene matches. Germline assignment: CDR1 SGHVS and CDR2 FQNEAQ. Here the CDR3 DNA reads TGTGCCAGCAGCTTCCTAGCGGGCCAAAGGTACGAGCAGTACTTC. This codes for CASSFLAGQRYEQYF.

The chain recombines TRBV15 with TRBJ1-6; D gene ambiguous. The CDR3 has 15 amino acids. V was pared by 2 bases and J by 6 bases, with 11 bases between. The germline gives CDR1 LNHNV, CDR2 YYDKDF (reference sequence). Here the CDR3 reads CATSRPTESNSPLHF. CDR3 coding DNA: TGTGCCACCAGCAGACCCACAGAGAGTAATTCACCCCTCCACTTT.

V gene TRBV6-5 combines with J gene TRBJ1-5; D gene uncertain. Germline V lookup: CDR1 MNHEY, CDR2 SVGAGI. The CDR3 totals 15 residues. V was pared by 4 bases and J by 1 base, with 11 bases between. The CDR3: CASSSRRGSNQPQHF. In DNA form, the CDR3 reads TGTGCCAGCAGTTCCCGCCGGGGAAGCAATCAGCCCCAGCATTTT.

V gene TRBV30 combines with J gene TRBJ1-2; no clear D. Trimming stripped 4 bases from V and 4 bases from J, with 7 bases between. Germline CDR1 GTSNPN, CDR2 SVGIG (reference sequence). The CDR3 has 11 residues. The CDR3 loop is CAWMQAYGYTF. CDR3 bases: TGTGCCTGGATGCAGGCCTATGGCTACACCTTC. Supplemented by reference TRBV30 and TRBJ1-2, the full variable domain reads SQTIHQWPATLVQPVGSPLSLECTVEGTSNPNLYWYRQAAGRGLQLLFYSVGIGQISSEVPQNLSASRPQDRQFILSSKKLLLSDSGFYLCAWMQAYGYTFGSGTRLTVV.

The chain has TRBV28 and TRBJ2-7, with D possibly being TRBD1 (6 bases). Looked up from germline, CDR1 is MDHEN and CDR2 is SYDVKM. This CDR3 contains 15 residues. Trimming pared 6 bases from V and 2 bases from J, leaving 17 bases between. The CDR3 nucleotides read TGTGCCAGCAGCCTTCTCGGGACACGGACCTACGAGCAGTACTTC. Protein: CASSLLGTRTYEQYF.

V usage is TRBV5-4 and J usage is TRBJ2-1; 13 nucleotides line up with TRBD2. Germline values: CDR1 SGHNT, CDR2 YYREEE (reference sequence). The CDR3 is made up of 16 amino acids. V was clipped by 4 bases and J by 7 bases; unmatched bases: 8. The CDR3 reads CASSPEAGLAGNEQFF. CDR3 in DNA: TGTGCCAGCAGCCCCGAGGCGGGACTAGCGGGGAATGAGCAGTTCTTC.

Only one count was recorded for this clone. V usage is TRBV4-1 and J usage is TRBJ2-7, with 9 bases identical to TRBD1. The CDR3 extends over 16 amino acids. Germline assignment: CDR1 MGHRA and CDR2 YSYEKL. V dropped 0 bases and J dropped 4; count of bases not matched to a gene: 7. CDR3 DNA sequence: TGCGCCAGCAGCCAAGAGCCGAGACAGGGGGTGTACGAGCAGTACTTC. It encodes CASSQEPRQGVYEQYF.

This clone was seen only a few times. The chain is built from TRBV7-9 and TRBJ2-1, with TRBD2 matching 9 bases. The V segment lost 2 bases and the J segment 5 bases; nucleotides outside the gene matches: 7. The CDR3 loop spans 16 amino acids. Germline loops: CDR1 SEHNR, CDR2 FQNEAQ (reference sequence). Here the CDR3 reads CASSLSGGGDHNEQFF. CDR3 bases: TGTGCCAGCAGCTTATCTGGCGGGGGGGACCACAATGAGCAGTTCTTC.

The chain joins TRBV6-5 to TRBJ1-1, with TRBD1 identical over 7 bases. The germline CDR1 and CDR2 sequences are MNHEY and SVGAGI. V lost 5 bases, J lost 2 bases, and 8 bases stayed unmatched. The CDR3 sequence is 15 residues long. CDR3 protein: CASSRWGQTNTEAFF. CDR3 sequence (DNA): TGTGCCAGCAGTCGATGGGGACAGACCAACACTGAAGCTTTCTTT.

V and J are TRBV10-1 and TRBJ1-2; TRBD1 is a possible D gene (5 bases). V was shortened by 5 bases and J by 8 bases, with 12 bases between the two germline ends. CDR1 is WNHNN, CDR2 SYGVQD, per germline (reference sequence). There are 12 residues in the CDR3. CDR3 coding DNA: TGCGCCAGCAGTAGAACCAGGGCGGGCTACACCTTC. Translation: CASSRTRAGYTF.

The genes are TRBV14 and TRBJ2-5; the D is unclear. Trimming took 3 bases from V and 1 from J, leaving 12 bases between them. CDR3 length: 15 residues. In germline, CDR1 is SGHDN, CDR2 FVKESK. The CDR3: CASSHVPRIQETQYF. The CDR3 nucleotides are TGTGCCAGCAGCCACGTGCCGAGAATCCAAGAGACCCAGTACTTC.

The chain recombines TRBV9 with TRBJ2-1; possibly TRBD1 for D (5 bases). The germline V gene has CDR1 SGDLS and CDR2 YYNGEE. V shed 3 bases and J shed 12 bases, with 10 bases lying between them. The CDR3 contains 11 residues. Here the CDR3 DNA reads TGTGCCAGCAGCGCCTCAGGGCGGCAGTTCTTC. This gives the protein CASSASGRQFF.

The rearrangement joins TRBV14 to TRBJ2-5; 7 bases are shared with TRBD2. Germline V gene data show CDR1 as SGHDN and CDR2 as FVKESK. The CDR3 consists of 15 residues. V shed 5 bases and J 2 bases; nucleotides not matched to a gene: 8. CDR3 amino acids: CASSIKPGLQETQYF. The CDR3 DNA reads TGTGCCAGCAGCATAAAGCCGGGACTACAAGAGACCCAGTACTTC.

The chain links TRBV29-1 to TRBJ2-1; TRBD1 is a possible D gene (6 bases). Germline CDR1 SQVTM, CDR2 ANQGSEA. The CDR3 covers 12 residues. V was cut by 7 bases and J by 8 bases, with 15 bases left in between. The CDR3 DNA sequence: TGCAGCGATAGCAGGGGTAGGGATGAGCAGTTCTTC. Its protein is CSDSRGRDEQFF.